The rows below give T cell receptor beta chains drawn from one sample of a study of B cell selection in AIRE deficiency. Generated by immunoSEQ multiplex PCR, the TCRdb table keeps only in-frame clones and is missing some. The sample gives fewer than 25,000 clones, approximately 96% of which show up once; roughly 0.16% is in the top ten. The sequencing input was CD4+CD127+ conventional T cells sorted from PBMCs. The receptors shown here come from a human donor in good health. Each CDR3 is given with its conserved first and last residue. A D gene is named only where the DNA matches it firmly. Rows give clone size only sometimes, using once, few, many, or a class for an expanded clone.

size,J,D,V,DNA,CDR3
.,TRBJ2-2,TRBD1,TRBV11-3,TGTGCCAGCAGCTTAGTGGAAGGGACAGGAGTCACCGGGGAGCTGTTTTTT,CASSLVEGTGVTGELFF
.,TRBJ2-2,TRBD2,TRBV7-9,TGTGCCAGCATCCCCCCGGCGGGGGAGTGGTCCGGGGAGCTGTTTTTT,CASIPPAGEWSGELFF
.,TRBJ2-5,.,TRBV2,TGTGCCAGCAGTGACTCGAGTAGCACCCTTTGGGAGACCCAGTACTTC,CASSDSSSTLWETQYF
.,TRBJ1-1,TRBD1,TRBV30,TGTGCCTGGAGGGGGGACAGAAGTACTGAAGCTTTCTTT,CAWRGDRSTEAFF
.,TRBJ2-7,.,TRBV7-9,TGTGCCAGCAGCCCGGGGGGCATTTCATACGAGCAGTACTTC,CASSPGGISYEQYF
.,TRBJ1-1,.,TRBV6-5,TGTGCCAGCAGCCGACTAGGGGTCGGAGCTGAAGCTTTCTTT,CASSRLGVGAEAFF
few,TRBJ1-5,.,TRBV21-1,TGTGCCAGCAGCAGACGACTACTCCATCAGCCCCAGCATTTT,CASSRRLLHQPQHF
.,TRBJ2-3,.,TRBV19,TGTGCCAGTAGTCAGAGGGGGGGCCCAAGCACAGATACGCAGTATTTT,CASSQRGGPSTDTQYF
.,TRBJ1-5,TRBD1,TRBV27,TGTGCCAGCAGCCGTAAAGGAGGGGGCAGTTATCCCCAGCATTTT,CASSRKGGGSYPQHF
.,TRBJ1-5,.,TRBV19,TGTGCCAGTAGTATAGACCAGCCCAATCAGCCCCAGCATTTT,CASSIDQPNQPQHF
.,TRBJ2-7,.,TRBV7-9,TGTGCCAGCAGCTTATACCCCCCCCGGGACGGATCCTACGAGCAGTACTTC,CASSLYPPRDGSYEQYF
.,TRBJ1-2,.,TRBV5-1,TGCGCCAGCAGCCCGGACATCTTCTATGGCTACACCTTC,CASSPDIFYGYTF
once,TRBJ2-5,TRBD1,TRBV7-6,TGTGCCAGCAGCTTGACAGGGGGACGACAAGAGACCCAGTACTTC,CASSLTGGRQETQYF
.,TRBJ2-1,.,TRBV10-1,TGCGCCAGCAGTGACCCCCATGAGCAGTTCTTC,CASSDPHEQFF
.,TRBJ1-4,.,TRBV4-2,TGTGCCAGCAGCCAACCGGGGGGGGCTAATGAAAAACTGTTTTTT,CASSQPGGANEKLFF
.,TRBJ2-1,.,TRBV5-6,TGTGCCAGCAGCCCCCCGGGGACATATTCTTCTAATGAGCAGTTCTTC,CASSPPGTYSSNEQFF
.,TRBJ2-2,.,TRBV7-8,TGTGCCAGCAGCACTACATCAGGGATCGGGGAGCTGTTTTTT,CASSTTSGIGELFF
once,TRBJ2-1,.,TRBV13,TGTGCCAGCAGCCAAATGGTTTCGTCGAAGTTCTTC,CASSQMVSSKFF
few,TRBJ2-3,TRBD1,TRBV19,TGTGCCAGTAGTACCCGACAGGGGAGCAGCACAGATACGCAGTATTTT,CASSTRQGSSTDTQYF
.,TRBJ2-3,.,TRBV18,TGTGCCAGCTCACCACCGGGGCGCAGCACAGATACGCAGTATTTT,CASSPPGRSTDTQYF
once,TRBJ1-1,.,TRBV21-1,TGTGCCAGCACCCTGGGGGAGAACACTGAAGCTTTCTTT,CASTLGENTEAFF
.,TRBJ1-4,TRBD1,TRBV6-6,TGTGCCAGCAGACTCGGACAGGGGGTCGGTGAAAAACTGTTTTTT,CASRLGQGVGEKLFF
.,TRBJ2-3,TRBD2,TRBV2,TGTGCCAGCAGGGGTAGCGGGGACGATACGCAGTATTTT,CASRGSGDDTQYF
.,TRBJ2-7,TRBD2,TRBV28,TGTGCCACGCAGCGGGGGGACTCCTACGAGCAGTACTTC,CATQRGDSYEQYF
.,TRBJ2-5,TRBD1,TRBV7-9,TGTGCCAGCAGCCCTCGACGACAGGGGATAGGGGAGACCCAGTACTTC,CASSPRRQGIGETQYF
.,TRBJ2-5,.,TRBV5-1,TGCGCCAGCAGCACCAGGGGTGTGGAGACCCAGTACTTC,CASSTRGVETQYF
.,TRBJ1-1,.,TRBV5-1,TGCGCCAGCAGTCCTCGGGGAGGGGACACTGAAGCTTTCTTT,CASSPRGGDTEAFF
.,TRBJ1-2,.,TRBV9,TGTGCCAGCTTCCGGGACCGCGGGCATACTAACTATGGCTACACCTTC,CASFRDRGHTNYGYTF
.,TRBJ1-1,.,TRBV27,TGTGCCAGCAGTTCGCCCCCCCGACGGAACACTGAAGCTTTCTTT,CASSSPPRRNTEAFF
.,TRBJ1-1,.,TRBV7-6,TGTGCCAGCAGCTTAGGGGTTAGTGCGGGGGTGAACACTGAAGCTTTCTTT,CASSLGVSAGVNTEAFF
.,TRBJ1-2,.,TRBV2,TGTGCCAGCAGTGAAGCGCGGGCAATCGGGCATGGCTACACCTTC,CASSEARAIGHGYTF
.,TRBJ2-2,.,TRBV27,TGTGCCAGCAGTTTAGAAGTCACCGGGGAGCTGTTTTTT,CASSLEVTGELFF
.,TRBJ1-2,.,TRBV29-1,TGCAGCGTTGGTTCCACAGCTGGCTACACCTTC,CSVGSTAGYTF
.,TRBJ1-1,.,TRBV12-2,TGTGCAAGTCGCTCGAGGGACAGGGAGACTGAAGCTTTCTTT,CASRSRDRETEAFF
once,TRBJ2-5,TRBD2,TRBV4-1,TGCGCCAGCAGCCAGCAAGCGGGGGGGCGGGAGACCCAGTACTTC,CASSQQAGGRETQYF
.,TRBJ2-7,TRBD1,TRBV18,TGTGCCAGCTCACCCGTACCGGGGACAGGGGCTTTAGAGCAGTACTTC,CASSPVPGTGALEQYF
.,TRBJ1-4,.,TRBV5-1,TGCGCCAGCAGCTTTTCTGAAAGGGAAAAACTGTTTTTT,CASSFSEREKLFF
.,TRBJ2-7,TRBD2,TRBV10-3,TGTGCCATCACCGAAGGAACTAGCGGGGGGCACGACGAGCAGTACTTC,CAITEGTSGGHDEQYF
.,TRBJ2-7,TRBD2,TRBV7-9,TGTGCCAGCAGCCTTGGGACTAGCCAGCAGTACTTC,CASSLGTSQQYF
few,TRBJ2-2,TRBD1,TRBV5-4,TGTGCCAGCAGCTTGCCTCCGACAGGGATCACCGGGGAGCTGTTTTTT,CASSLPPTGITGELFF
.,TRBJ1-2,TRBD1,TRBV9,TGTGCCAGCAGCGTAGGTCCCCAGGACAGGGACAACTATGGCTACACCTTC,CASSVGPQDRDNYGYTF
.,TRBJ2-7,TRBD1,TRBV6-1,TGTGCCAGCGGCAGGACAGGTTCCTCCTACGAGCAGTACTTC,CASGRTGSSYEQYF
.,TRBJ2-7,TRBD1,TRBV5-1,TGCGCCAGCAGCTTAGGACAGGGATTGTCCTACGAGCAGTACTTC,CASSLGQGLSYEQYF
.,TRBJ1-2,TRBD1,TRBV5-4,TGTGCCAGCAGCTTTGGGCAGGGGGCAACTAACTATGGCTACACCTTC,CASSFGQGATNYGYTF
.,TRBJ1-1,.,TRBV5-1,TGCGCCAGCAGCTTGGAAGGGTATGACACTGAAGCTTTCTTT,CASSLEGYDTEAFF
once,TRBJ1-5,.,TRBV6-5,TGTGCCAGCAGTTACTCGGCCGGAGGGGGTCAGCCCCAGCATTTT,CASSYSAGGGQPQHF
.,TRBJ2-7,.,TRBV9,TGTGCCAGCAGCGTAGACAGGGAGGGATACGAGCAGTACTTC,CASSVDREGYEQYF
once,TRBJ2-7,.,TRBV14,TGTGCCAGCAGCCGGGACACTCTGTCCTACGAGCAGTACTTC,CASSRDTLSYEQYF
.,TRBJ2-3,.,TRBV11-3,TGTGCCAGCAGCTTAGGGCGAAACACAGATACGCAGTATTTT,CASSLGRNTDTQYF
.,TRBJ1-1,.,TRBV5-1,TGCGCCAGCAGCCGAGGAGGGGAGAACACTGAAGCTTTCTTT,CASSRGGENTEAFF
.,TRBJ1-5,.,TRBV5-1,TGCGCCAGCAGCTTTAGAGGTGGAGAGCCCCAGCATTTT,CASSFRGGEPQHF
.,TRBJ2-2,.,TRBV9,TGTGCCAGCAGCGTAATGAGCGGACCGAACACCGGGGAGCTGTTTTTT,CASSVMSGPNTGELFF
.,TRBJ1-5,TRBD1,TRBV28,TGTGCCAGCAGTCTGCCGGGACAGAAACTTAATCAGCCCCAGCATTTT,CASSLPGQKLNQPQHF
.,TRBJ1-2,.,TRBV7-3,TGTGCCAGCAGCCCTACGTCCGGACAGTCTTCATATGGCTACACCTTC,CASSPTSGQSSYGYTF
.,TRBJ2-2,.,TRBV9,TGTGCCAGCAGCGTAGACCCGGGAGCCGGGGAGCTGTTTTTT,CASSVDPGAGELFF